The sequence of this T cell receptor beta chain was determined in a study of cytomegalovirus exposure and HLA in healthy donors. Study-level results: In a later analysis, an Asian-associated ancestry cluster reportedly showed fewer N-insertions than the 666-donor mean. The classifier reportedly diagnosed cytomegalovirus status with high specificity and sensitivity.

Worth noting for this clone: Its cognate antigen is unknown.

The PCR was carried out with 60 Vbeta primers and 13 Jbeta primers. The protocol was immunoSEQ multiplex PCR, while the TCRdb copy is restricted to in-frame clones and leaves out a portion. This sample has 130,000 or so clones, with 80% to 90% found just once. The CDR3 extends over 11 amino acids. Trimming removed 2 bases from V and 9 bases from J, with 8 bases in between. Per the germline V gene, CDR1 is GTSNPN and CDR2 is SVGIG (reference sequence). The sequence derives from a woman aged 30 to 39 in good health and CMV-seronegative. V is TRBV30 and J is TRBJ2-1; D call uncertain. Sequenced sample: PBMCs. CDR3 loop: CAWSTRFEQFF. CDR3 nucleotides: TGTGCCTGGAGTACGCGGTTTGAGCAGTTCTTC.